This TCR beta chain was recovered during a study of radiation and T cells in renal cell carcinoma. General study results and limits: Top tumor clonotypes rose in blood 2 weeks post-radiation, then contracted.

Only in-frame clones appear in the TCRdb table, and some are missing; sequencing was by immunoSEQ multiplex PCR. The sample has about 140,000 clones; less than 90% are singletons. Time point here: baseline pretreatment blood. The sample's treatment: 15 Gy SBRT to primary tumor, nephrectomy 4 weeks later. The tumor was a clear cell renal cell carcinoma. Remarks on this clone: Its antigen remains unknown.

Trimming removed 10 bases from V and 4 bases from J, with 13 bases in between. From germline, CDR1 is WNHNN and CDR2 SYGVQD (reference sequence). CDR3 length equals 13 residues. The sequencing used blood, collected from a patient whose treatment included radiotherapy and nephrectomy. The V and J genes are TRBV10-1 and TRBJ2-2; D remains ambiguous. This receptor was obtained from a woman between 50 and 59 years old with renal cell carcinoma. The CDR3 DNA is TGCGCCACGACGAGCACCCCCACCGGGGAGCTGTTTTTT. Translating it yields CATTSTPTGELFF.